The source of this T cell receptor beta chain is a study of blood T cell repertoires in COVID-19 (dated by TCRdb to about 2020). In terms of the full investigation: The collaborator samples originated in the United States, Italy and Spain and spanned the acute and convalescent phases of COVID-19. Samples were obtained from the ongoing ImmuneRACE study (first 160 participants) and from over 1,000 subjects provided by 6 global collaborators. Subjects who had been exposed to COVID-19, were actively infected with it, or had recovered from it provided the deeply sampled blood TCRbeta repertoires that made up the dataset. The repertoires were released in a freely available public database meant as a resource for research on the immune response to SARS-CoV-2. HLA class I and class II types, where available, came from metadata supplied by the sample provider rather than from assay-based typing. The sample metadata nearly always contained a de-identified subject ID, COVID-19 status, age in years and sex. The material from the prospective study consisted of cDNA or gDNA derived from T cells, B-cell-depleted T cells, or PBMCs. The research as a whole found: How much clinical and demographic metadata was included differed by source and by participant, and the metadata was provided uncurated.

Between the V and J ends, shortened by 2 bases and 0 bases respectively, the junction contains 15 bases. CDR1 is given as MGHRA and CDR2 as YSYEKL, both from the germline V gene. Including the terminal cysteine and phenylalanine, the CDR3 comprises 17 residues. The sequence is cut down to CDR3 DNA, 51 bases in frame from base 1. Concerning this clone: Its antigen remains unidentified. No quality values exist for individual bases; no much larger clone is one base distant.

The immunoSEQ Assay, a bias-controlled multiplex PCR, was used to amplify TCRbeta CDR3 regions from genomic DNA. The original pipeline was this. The number of nucleated cells in each sample was estimated from the amplification of reference gene primers within the assay. To quantify the absolute abundance of each unique TCRbeta CDR3 rearrangement, sequence reads were collapsed and filtered. For each sample, productive Simpson clonality was calculated as the square root of Simpson's diversity index over productive rearrangements. Sourced from immuneACCESS, this table was stored by TCRdb with only in-frame sequences that have V and J called. A share of the clones is absent; for the studies checked, an unresolved V gene accounts for under half, and the remainder has no known explanation. V, J and clone size are taken as reported in that table, and D and trimming were inferred from the DNA itself. The sample table shows under 400,000 clones, and roughly 90% are seen once. 1% of the sample rests with the top ten.

Participants in the prospective study were aged roughly 18 to 100 years, lived in approximately 26 United States geographic areas, and enrolled through a virtual design. In the prospective study, participants were assigned to cohorts based on the clinical history participants reported in a screening survey and a study questionnaire. Exposed participants were defined as having been in contact with someone with a PCR-confirmed or clinician-diagnosed COVID-19 case within 2 weeks of study entry. In the prospective study, whole blood, serum and a nasopharyngeal or oropharyngeal swab were collected from each participant by mobile phlebotomists. Additional blood draws and questionnaires over an approximately two-month period could optionally be provided by prospective study participants. Before DNA extraction, prospective study blood samples were shipped either frozen or at room temperature.

This TCR derives from a woman aged 25 to 45 who had been exposed to COVID-19. The sequencing sample was made of PBMCs or T cells enriched from blood (not recorded which). This chain is built from TRBV4-1 and TRBJ2-3, and possibly TRBD2, on 5 matching bases. The CDR3 region has the sequence CASSQKGGAESTDTQYF. The DNA sequence is TGCGCCAGCAGCCAAAAAGGCGGAGCGGAGAGCACAGATACGCAGTATTTT.